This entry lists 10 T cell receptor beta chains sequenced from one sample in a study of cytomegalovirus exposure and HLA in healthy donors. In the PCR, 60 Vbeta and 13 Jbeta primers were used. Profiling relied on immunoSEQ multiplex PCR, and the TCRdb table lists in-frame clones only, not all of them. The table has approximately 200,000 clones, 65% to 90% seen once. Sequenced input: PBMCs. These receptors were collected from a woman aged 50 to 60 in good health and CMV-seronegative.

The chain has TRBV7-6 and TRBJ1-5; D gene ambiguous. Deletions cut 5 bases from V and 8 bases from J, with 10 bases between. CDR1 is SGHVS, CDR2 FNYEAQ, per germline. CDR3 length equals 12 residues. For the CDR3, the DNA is TGTGCCAGCAGCCGCGTACGGGAGCCCCAGCATTTT. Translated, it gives CASSRVREPQHF.

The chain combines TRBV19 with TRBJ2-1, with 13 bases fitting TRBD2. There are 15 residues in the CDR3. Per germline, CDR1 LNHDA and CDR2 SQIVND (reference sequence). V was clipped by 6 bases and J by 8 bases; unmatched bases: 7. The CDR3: CASRRTSGRIYEQFF. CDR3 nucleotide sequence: TGTGCCAGTAGGCGGACTAGCGGGAGAATTTATGAGCAGTTCTTC.

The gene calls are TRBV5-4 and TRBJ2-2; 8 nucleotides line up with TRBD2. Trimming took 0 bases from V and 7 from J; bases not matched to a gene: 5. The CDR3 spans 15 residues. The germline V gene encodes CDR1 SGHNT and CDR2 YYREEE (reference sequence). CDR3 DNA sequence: TGTGCCAGCAGCTTGGCAGCGGGAGTGGTCGGGGAGCTGTTTTTT. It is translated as CASSLAAGVVGELFF.

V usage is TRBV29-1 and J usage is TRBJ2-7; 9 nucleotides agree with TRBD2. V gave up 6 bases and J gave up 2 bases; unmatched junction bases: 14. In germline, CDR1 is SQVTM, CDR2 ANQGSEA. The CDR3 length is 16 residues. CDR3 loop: CSVRDVGGRVAYEQYF. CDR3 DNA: TGCAGCGTGAGGGATGTGGGCGGGAGGGTGGCCTACGAGCAGTACTTC.

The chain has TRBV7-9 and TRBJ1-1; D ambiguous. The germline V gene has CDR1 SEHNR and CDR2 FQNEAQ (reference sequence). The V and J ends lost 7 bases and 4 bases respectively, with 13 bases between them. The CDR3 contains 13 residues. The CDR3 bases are TGTGCCAGCATTCGAGCAGGAAGCACTGAAGCTTTCTTT. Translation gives CASIRAGSTEAFF.

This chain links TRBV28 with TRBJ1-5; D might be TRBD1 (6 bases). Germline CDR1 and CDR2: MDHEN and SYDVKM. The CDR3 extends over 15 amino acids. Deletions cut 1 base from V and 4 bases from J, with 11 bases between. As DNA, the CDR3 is TGTGCCAGCAGTTTATCGACAGGCGGGAATCAGCCCCAGCATTTT. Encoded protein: CASSLSTGGNQPQHF.

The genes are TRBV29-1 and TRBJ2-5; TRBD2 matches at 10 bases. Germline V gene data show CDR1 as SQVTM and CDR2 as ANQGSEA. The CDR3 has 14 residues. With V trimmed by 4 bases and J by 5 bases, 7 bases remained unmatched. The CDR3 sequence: CSVGAQAGGETQYF. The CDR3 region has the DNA TGCAGCGTTGGGGCCCAAGCGGGAGGGGAGACCCAGTACTTC.

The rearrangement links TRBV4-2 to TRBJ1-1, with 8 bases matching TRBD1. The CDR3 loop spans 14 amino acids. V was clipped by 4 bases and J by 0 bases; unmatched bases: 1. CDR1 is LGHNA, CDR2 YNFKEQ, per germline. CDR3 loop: CASSRQGMNTEAFF. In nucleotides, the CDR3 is TGTGCCAGCAGCCGACAGGGGATGAACACTGAAGCTTTCTTT.

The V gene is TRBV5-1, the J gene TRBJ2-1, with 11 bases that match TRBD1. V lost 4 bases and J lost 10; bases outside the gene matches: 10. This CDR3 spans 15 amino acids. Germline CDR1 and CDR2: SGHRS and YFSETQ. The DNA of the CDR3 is TGCGCCAGCAGCCTTGGGACAGGGGGGTTCGAAGAGCAGTTCTTC. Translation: CASSLGTGGFEEQFF.

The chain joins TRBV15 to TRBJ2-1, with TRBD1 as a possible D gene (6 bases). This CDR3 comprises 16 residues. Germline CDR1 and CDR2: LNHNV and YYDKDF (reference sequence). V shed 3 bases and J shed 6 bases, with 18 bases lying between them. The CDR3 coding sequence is TGTGCCACCAGCAGGCCTGGACAGAGTCTGTCCAATGAGCAGTTCTTC. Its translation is CATSRPGQSLSNEQFF.